This T cell receptor beta chain was recorded in a study of blood T cell repertoires in COVID-19. Study at large: Samples of COVID-19 (acute and convalescent) were obtained from the United States, Italy and Spain. PBMCs, B-cell-depleted T cells, or T cells provided the cDNA or gDNA that made up the material.

Per germline, CDR1 MNHNY and CDR2 SVGAGI (reference sequence). The CDR3 totals 18 residues. The V gene lost 5 bases and the J gene lost 1 base, with 21 bases spanning the gap. The data were produced by immunoSEQ multiplex PCR, yet TCRdb's version contains in-frame clones alone and is incomplete. The sample holds 150,000 to 200,000 clones, about 82% seen once. This rearrangement joins TRBV6-6 to TRBJ2-1, with D possibly matching TRBD1 (5 bases). This receptor was taken from a woman younger than 45 with acute or convalescent COVID-19. The sample comprised peripheral blood. The CDR3 spells CASSRPINTPGSYNEQFF. The CDR3 DNA sequence: TGTGCCAGCAGTCGCCCTATCAATACCCCAGGGTCCTACAATGAGCAGTTCTTC.